This TCR beta chain emerged from a study of CD8 T cells in ankylosing spondylitis. Findings and caveats of the study: Disease-linked clones reportedly showed significant enrichment in matched ankylosing spondylitis synovial fluid. In ankylosing spondylitis blood, a motif of roughly eight highly homologous TCR beta variants appeared characteristic. Certain motif variants had earlier appeared in reactive arthritis synovial fluid and blood.

This clonotype was found many times. Its antigen is not known. Germline V gene data show CDR1 as DFQATT and CDR2 as SNEGSKA (reference sequence). The CDR3 runs to 14 residues. The ends were cut back, 3 bases at V and 3 bases at J, with 12 bases in the middle. Each TCR beta library was made by quantitative 5'-RACE that incorporated molecular barcodes. Each CDR3 protein gets one entry after TCRdb re-called the 5' RACE reads with MiXCR. The profile covers 500,000 to 650,000 distinct CDR3 sequences, with roughly 5% appearing a single time and under 4.5% taken by the ten largest. V usage is TRBV20-1 and J usage is TRBJ2-1; D is possibly TRBD2 (5 bases). This TCR derives from a male donor with ankylosing spondylitis. Sequenced sample: blood, either unsorted or a sorted T cell fraction (not recorded which). CDR3 residues: CSARRGGYYNEQFF. Here the CDR3 DNA reads TGCAGTGCTAGGCGCGGCGGGTACTACAATGAGCAGTTCTTC.